The entry below describes one T cell receptor (beta chain). The antigen this receptor binds is unknown. Per-base qualities were not stored, and no clone one base away is much larger. V is cut by 0 bases and J by 11 bases, and the space between the germline ends is 14 bases. The CDR3 runs 13 residues from the cysteine to the phenylalanine. Only the CDR3 portion is preserved as DNA: 39 bases, with reading frame beginning at the first base. CDR1 SGDLS and CDR2 YYNGEE are derived from the germline V gene. The data stem from a study of cytomegalovirus exposure and HLA in healthy donors (dated by TCRdb to about 2017). Background for the entire study: According to an earlier analysis of 587 of the donors, about 179 million T cells yielded some 110 million unique TCR beta sequences and around 300 Gb of sequence data. Roughly 300 gigabases of sequencing data and some 85 million unique TCR sequences were included in an early release covering around 600 HLA-typed donors. Among the roughly 400 genotyped donors, around 79% belonged to the genetic ancestry cluster associated with self-reported Caucasian donors. The study aimed to test whether signatures of past pathogen exposure could be identified by cataloging public T cell receptors. The T cell repertoires of 666 subjects were profiled by immunosequencing and related to cytomegalovirus serostatus. In addition to the first cohort of 666 subjects, a separate validation cohort of approximately 110 different subjects was used. High-throughput TCR immunosequencing, statistical association of individual TCRs with disease status, and machine learning were combined to predict cytomegalovirus infection status. To study patterns of TCR occurrence, a later analysis re-analyzed previously published TCR beta repertoires from 650 to 750 donors and added high-resolution HLA genotyping. Rather than using new phenotypic data, the later analysis identified candidate immune exposures from TCR beta sequences and from how often those sequences occurred across donors. An earlier analysis of around 580 of the donors used high-throughput TCR beta sequencing to judge whether each TCR beta V gene segment behaved as functional or pseudogenic. Alongside the repertoire data, information on donor age, sex, ethnicity and CMV serostatus was compiled. Genome-wide SNP genotypes for about 65% of the 666 donors were used in a later genetic analysis, which treated that subset as a discovery cohort. Every repertoire in the discovery cohort had been generated on one and the same sequencing platform. HLA typing included class I and class II loci at four-digit resolution. The number of typed donors differed by locus: roughly 629-630 for A, B, C, DRB1 and DQB1; roughly 510 for DQA1; approximately 600 for DPA1; and around 450 for DPB1. Several DR-DQ haplotypes were treated as single units for association and clustering because of strong linkage in the cohort. Across approximately 400 genotyped donors of the cohort, an average of about 240,000 unique TCR beta nucleotide sequences per donor were sequenced, and approximately 19% of those sequences were non-productive.

Paper-wide results and their limitations: Presence/absence analyses assumed roughly uniform sequencing depth across donors, an assumption that may not hold. Most CMV-associated TCR beta chains appeared to be HLA-restricted in a later analysis, and the HLA associations seemed to be driven largely by CMV exposure. According to the authors, the approach could potentially be generalized to other disease states and immunological phenotypes. Compared with the roughly 700-donor mean, donors in an Asian-associated ancestry cluster had fewer N-insertions in productive TCRs, according to a later genetic analysis. A further reported finding was that TCR beta sequences accurately predicted the HLA-A and HLA-B alleles for most subjects in the first cohort. A later genetic analysis associated a missense DCLRE1C variant with V-gene and J-gene trimming of TCR beta chains, and an independent cohort replicated the association. A total of about 180 TCR beta chains were listed by the study as associated with cytomegalovirus. A group of highly shared sequence variants was considered likely to be a technical artifact of the sequencing pipeline. In a later analysis, HLA-associated TCR beta chains were found to be more clonally expanded and to have lower generation probabilities than equally common non-associated chains. Only TCR beta chains were sequenced in this cohort, and the absence of alpha or paired-chain data limited detectable features. CMV serostatus was the only immune exposure information available for the cohort. Three of the identified cytomegalovirus-associated TCR beta chains were confirmed in vitro to be specific for cytomegalovirus antigens. Broadly in line with IMGT annotations, most TCR beta V segments showed up in productive rearrangements about 87% or about 30% of the time in an earlier analysis of approximately 600 of the donors. Because counts were too low, roughly 16 rarely observed V segments, including chromosome 9 orphons, were excluded from the earlier analysis of about 500 of the donors. In a later analysis, around 17,000 TCR beta sequences were associated with specific HLA alleles at a false discovery rate of 0.05. The 87-base-pair reads could not distinguish some IMGT-functional V segments, including TRBV6-2 and TRBV6-3, so those segments were excluded. Across donors, most TCR sequences were observed very rarely, whereas some public TCRs were present in many individuals. A later analysis found that TCR association rates varied across HLA loci, with DRB1 alleles showing the most associated TCRs and HLA-C alleles the fewest. Correlated functional status among segregating V segments might reflect linkage disequilibrium, but an unknown experimental factor could not be ruled out. Because some donors lacked HLA typing at each locus, the association tests relied only on the typed subset. The classifier was reported to diagnose cytomegalovirus status with high specificity and sensitivity in both the original cohort and the validation cohort. When HLA alleles, especially DR and DQ, strongly co-occurred, attributing TCR associations to individual alleles was difficult. In a later analysis, several top co-occurrence clusters were reported to appear linked to parvovirus B19, influenza, CMV and Epstein-Barr virus.

In total, approximately 690 healthy bone marrow donors made up the cohort. At the time of sampling, all cohort members were nominally healthy, though unrecorded immune exposures were likely present. The donor tested CMV seropositive and was one of the 289 seropositive cohort members. A peripheral blood sample was collected from each donor, and TCR beta sequencing was performed on peripheral blood mononuclear cells. The Qiagen DNeasy Blood Extraction Kit was used to extract genomic DNA from the blood cell samples. The library was prepared using the immunoSEQ multiplex PCR assay. A mixture of 60 forward primers for TCR Vbeta segments and 13 reverse primers for TCR Jbeta segments was used in the multiplex PCR. Amplification of the CDR3 region of rearranged TCR beta genes was performed with a multiplex PCR assay on genomic DNA. On the Illumina HiSeq System, the amplified TCR beta libraries were sequenced as 87-base-pair reads. The original pipeline was this. A later analysis counted about 80 million unique TCR beta chains across the 690 or so repertoires, and around 9.9 million of these chains were shared by at least two donors. To remove PCR and sequencing errors, raw reads were error-corrected and collapsed into unique sequences using a nearest-neighbor algorithm that merged closely related sequences. CDR3 sequences were aligned to IMGT reference sequences to assign V, D and J gene segments. For a sequence to be retained, a match of at least six nucleotides to both a V gene segment and a J gene segment was required. Rearrangements were called productive when the CDR3 lacked stop codons and stayed in frame with V and J; all others were non-productive. CDR3 was defined by IMGT convention, running from the second conserved V-encoded cysteine to the conserved J-encoded phenylalanine. Sequences without an unambiguous match to a single V gene segment were excluded from the earlier analysis of almost 600 of the donors. An earlier analysis of a few hundred of the donors classified V segments as functional when productive rearrangements were above 56.7% and as segregating when the standard deviation between donors was above 5%. A statistical classification framework was built for diagnosing cytomegalovirus status from the catalog of TCR beta chain sequences. V and J gene assignment, in a later analysis, came from comparing TCR nucleotide sequences with IMGT/GENE-DB human TR gene sequences. A later analysis assigned CDR3 sequences and most-parsimonious VDJ recombination scenarios with the TCRdist pipeline. A later analysis defined each TCR beta chain by its CDR3 amino acid sequence plus V-gene family, and excluded reads lacking a unique V-gene family. A later analysis removed several hundred highly shared, low-generation-probability nucleotide sequences to deal with suspected cross-contamination and a sequencing artifact. In a later analysis, a clonal expansion index for each public chain was calculated from normalized within-repertoire ranks of inferred template counts. A later analysis computed generation probabilities with a VDJ recombination model fitted to out-of-frame rearrangements, and checked the results against IGoR. In a later analysis, TCR-TCR, TCR-HLA and TCR-CMV co-occurrence was scored with hypergeometric tests, and a repertoire-size bias correction was applied to TCR pairs. A later analysis estimated false discovery rates by permuting HLA or CMV assignments 20 times. In a later analysis, co-occurring TCRs were grouped with DBSCAN, and TCRdist sequence similarity was added when clustering was performed within HLA-allele-positive subsets. Repertoires with fewer than 30,000 or more than 120,000 public chains were left out of co-occurrence clustering, as were about 5 repertoires with anomalous nucleotide sharing. Imported from immuneACCESS, the table was reduced by TCRdb to in-frame sequences with V and J called. These copies leave out some clones; in studies compared against another copy, an unresolved V gene accounts for under half, and the cause of the remainder is not known. V and J calls and clone size are as listed in that table; D and trimming were resolved from the DNA. The sample table records approximately 150,000 clones; roughly 68% of these occur just once. The ten largest clones capture around 9.3% of the sample.

The clonotype was recovered from a man aged 30 to 39 in good health and CMV-seropositive. The rearranged chain carries TRBV9 and TRBJ2-5, with the D gene not clear enough to name. The material sequenced was PBMCs. The nucleotides are TGTGCCAGCAGCGTAGCTACCGGTAGAGAGCAGTACTTC. Its coded protein is CASSVATGREQYF.